A single sample is the source of the 16 T cell receptor beta chains below, sequenced in a study of cytomegalovirus exposure and HLA in healthy donors. PCR amplification relied on 60 Vbeta primers (plus 13 Jbeta primers). Profiled with immunoSEQ multiplex PCR; TCRdb holds only in-frame clones, not every one. This table holds under 200,000 clones, 75% to 80% found once. Sequenced sample: PBMCs. These receptor sequences come from a woman aged 25 to 39 in good health and CMV-seropositive.

The V and J genes are TRBV6-6 and TRBJ2-7; maybe TRBD2 (5 bases). The V gene lost 7 bases and the J gene lost 0 bases, with 19 bases spanning the gap. CDR1 is MNHNY and CDR2 is SVGAGI in the germline V gene (reference sequence). This CDR3 has 16 residues. The CDR3: CASTNSSGLLSYEQYF. The CDR3 DNA reads as TGTGCCAGCACCAACAGCTCCGGACTTCTCTCCTACGAGCAGTACTTC.

The chain links TRBV7-9 to TRBJ2-4; a weak D match, TRBD2 (5 bases). Germline V CDR1 and CDR2: SEHNR, FQNEAQ (reference sequence). The CDR3 covers 16 residues. The ends were cut back, 5 bases at V and 0 bases at J, with 14 bases in the middle. In DNA form, the CDR3 reads TGTGCCAGCAGCGTAGGGAGTTCGCTAGCCAAAAACATTCAGTACTTC. Residues: CASSVGSSLAKNIQYF.

CDR3 nucleotides: TGTGCCAGCAACGAGCCGGACAGGGGGAATTCACCCCTCCACTTT. Amino acids: CASNEPDRGNSPLHF. The genes are TRBV28 and TRBJ1-6; 10 nucleotides agree with TRBD1. Trimming took 7 bases from V and 7 from J; bases not matched to a gene: 7. The CDR3 length is 15 residues. Per germline, CDR1 MDHEN and CDR2 SYDVKM.

This chain uses TRBV2 with TRBJ1-4; D remains unclear. The CDR3 is 13 amino acids. Trimming removed 10 bases at V and 3 bases at J, with 12 bases between. The germline V gene encodes CDR1 SNHLY and CDR2 FYNNEI. CDR3 in DNA: TGTGCCATTCAAGGGAGGCCTAATGAAAAACTGTTTTTT. This sequence encodes CAIQGRPNEKLFF.

The CDR3 DNA sequence: TGTGCCAGCAGCCCCCGTGTAGCGGGGGGGCCGAGCGAGCAGTACTTC. Translated: CASSPRVAGGPSEQYF. The gene calls are TRBV9 and TRBJ2-7; 11 bases are a match to TRBD2. The ends lost 4 bases at V and 6 bases at J; junction bases unmatched: 12. The CDR3 is made up of 16 amino acids. Looked up from germline, CDR1 is SGDLS and CDR2 is YYNGEE. The full variable domain, rest sourced from reference TRBV9 and TRBJ2-7, is DSGVTQTPKHLITATGQRVTLRCSPRSGDLSVYWYQQSLDQGLQFLIQYYNGEERAKGNILERFSAQQFPDLHSELNLSSLELGDSALYFCASSPRVAGGPSEQYFGPGTRLTVT.

This clone was seen more than once but under ten times. The chain recombines TRBV7-2 with TRBJ1-5, with 7 bases lining up with TRBD1. This CDR3 spans 16 amino acids. V shed 2 bases and J 0 bases; nucleotides not matched to a gene: 4. Germline lookup yields CDR1 SGHTA and CDR2 FQGNSA. CDR3 nucleotides: TGTGCCAGCAGCTTAACAGGGGCGTATAGCAATCAGCCCCAGCATTTT. The encoded protein is CASSLTGAYSNQPQHF.

The chain is built from TRBV28 and TRBJ1-1, with 8 bases matching TRBD1. Germline trimming cut 3 bases from V and 5 bases from J; bases unmatched to any gene: 11. CDR1 MDHEN and CDR2 SYDVKM come from the germline V gene. The CDR3 extends over 16 amino acids. CDR3 in amino acids: CASSLDRGQGATEAFF. CDR3 in DNA: TGTGCCAGCAGTTTGGATCGTGGGCAGGGGGCAACTGAAGCTTTCTTT.

This chain uses TRBV30 with TRBJ2-7, with D unclear. V lost 0 bases to trimming and J lost 6 bases, with 6 bases between them. CDR3 length: 11 amino acids. Germline V lookup: CDR1 GTSNPN, CDR2 SVGIG (reference sequence). The CDR3 loop is CAWSVASEQYF. Written as DNA, the CDR3 is TGTGCCTGGAGTGTGGCCTCCGAGCAGTACTTC. Drawing the rest from reference TRBV30 and TRBJ2-7, the complete variable domain is SQTIHQWPATLVQPVGSPLSLECTVEGTSNPNLYWYRQAAGRGLQLLFYSVGIGQISSEVPQNLSASRPQDRQFILSSKKLLLSDSGFYLCAWSVASEQYFGPGTRLTVT.

The table lists this clone with a few counts. The V gene is TRBV29-1, the J gene TRBJ2-3, with D possibly TRBD1 on 6 matching bases. V lost 3 bases and J lost 3, with 7 bases in between. The CDR3 loop spans 12 amino acids. The germline V gene encodes CDR1 SQVTM and CDR2 ANQGSEA. CDR3 sequence reads: CSVEQGTDTQYF. The CDR3 nucleotides are TGCAGCGTTGAGCAGGGGACAGATACGCAGTATTTT.

This clone was counted only a few times. The sample carries other DNA sequences with the same CDR3. The chain is built from TRBV30 and TRBJ1-5; 8 nucleotides match TRBD1. The CDR3 has 15 amino acids. Germline V gene lookup returns CDR1 GTSNPN and CDR2 SVGIG (reference sequence). V dropped 3 bases and J dropped 4; count of bases not matched to a gene: 8. In DNA, the CDR3 is TGTGCCTGGAGGCGCTCGGACAGGGATAATCAGCCCCAGCATTTT. This translates into CAWRRSDRDNQPQHF.

The chain is built from TRBV28 and TRBJ1-2, with 9 bases identical to TRBD1. This CDR3 comprises 17 residues. Per germline, CDR1 MDHEN and CDR2 SYDVKM. Trimming took 7 bases from V and 1 from J; bases not matched to a gene: 13. The CDR3 sequence is CASTPRGQGIFNYGYTF. The CDR3 DNA sequence: TGTGCCAGCACCCCTCGGGGACAGGGAATATTTAACTATGGCTACACCTTC.

Comments on this clone: At the DNA level, this CDR3 is encoded by other sequences in the same sample as well. The chain uses TRBV6-6 and TRBJ2-1; 12 nucleotides agree with TRBD2. The CDR3 has 15 amino acids. Germline assignment: CDR1 MNHNY and CDR2 SVGAGI (reference sequence). V trimming: 4 bases; J trimming: 9 bases; junction bases outside the gene matches: 7. CDR3 sequence (DNA): TGTGCCAGCAGTTTCGGGCTAGCGGGAGGGCCTGAGCAGTTCTTC. Its translation is CASSFGLAGGPEQFF.

The rearrangement joins TRBV11-2 to TRBJ1-2, with 7 bases lining up with TRBD1. CDR1 and CDR2 (germline): SGHAT, FQNNGV. V was clipped by 4 bases and J by 8 bases; unmatched bases: 16. This CDR3 is built from 16 residues. The CDR3, as DNA: TGTGCCAGCAGCTCCCCGCGACAGGGAGCAAGGAGCGGCTACACCTTC. Its protein is CASSSPRQGARSGYTF.

The rearrangement uses TRBV10-1 and TRBJ2-2; D not certain. Germline CDR1 is WNHNN and CDR2 is SYGVQD (reference sequence). The CDR3 sequence is 12 residues long. The germline V and J ends were trimmed by 6 bases and 1 base, with 3 bases remaining between them. As DNA, the CDR3 is TGCGCCAGCAGCTGGAACACCGGGGAGCTGTTTTTT. It codes for CASSWNTGELFF.

The genes are TRBV13 and TRBJ1-1; D is unclear. The CDR3 consists of 14 residues. The V gene's germline CDR1 is PRHDT and CDR2 FYEKMQ (reference sequence). The V end was cut by 4 bases, the J end by 6 bases, with 15 bases between. DNA of the CDR3: TGTGCCAGCAGCTCACGGGAGGGAGCATCTGAAGCTTTCTTT. It encodes CASSSREGASEAFF.

This sequence joins TRBV4-1 and TRBJ1-2; TRBD1 agrees at 10 bases. The junction had 10 bases not matched to a gene; V was cut back by 3 bases and J by 6 bases. CDR3 length: 16 amino acids. Germline V gene sequence: CDR1 MGHRA, CDR2 YSYEKL. The CDR3 loop reads CASSQEGTTGGHGYTF. In DNA, the CDR3 is TGCGCCAGCAGCCAGGAAGGGACGACAGGGGGCCATGGCTACACCTTC.